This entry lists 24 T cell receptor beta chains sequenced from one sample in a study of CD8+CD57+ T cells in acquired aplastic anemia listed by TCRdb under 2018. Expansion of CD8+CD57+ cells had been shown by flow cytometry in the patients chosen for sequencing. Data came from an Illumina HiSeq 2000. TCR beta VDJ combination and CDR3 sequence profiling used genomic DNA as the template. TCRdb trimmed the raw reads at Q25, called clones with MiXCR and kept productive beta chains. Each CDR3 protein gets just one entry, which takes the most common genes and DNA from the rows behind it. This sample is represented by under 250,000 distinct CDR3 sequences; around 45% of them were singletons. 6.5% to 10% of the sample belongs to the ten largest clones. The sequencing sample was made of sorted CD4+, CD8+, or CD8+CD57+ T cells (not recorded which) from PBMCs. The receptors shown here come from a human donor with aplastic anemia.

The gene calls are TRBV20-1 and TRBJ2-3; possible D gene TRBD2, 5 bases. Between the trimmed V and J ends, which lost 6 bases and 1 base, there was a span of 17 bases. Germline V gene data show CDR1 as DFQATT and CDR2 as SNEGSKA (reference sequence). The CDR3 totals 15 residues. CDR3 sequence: CSAGMRTEGTDTQYF. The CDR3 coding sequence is TGCAGTGCCGGGATGCGTACCGAGGGCACAGATACGCAGTATTTT.

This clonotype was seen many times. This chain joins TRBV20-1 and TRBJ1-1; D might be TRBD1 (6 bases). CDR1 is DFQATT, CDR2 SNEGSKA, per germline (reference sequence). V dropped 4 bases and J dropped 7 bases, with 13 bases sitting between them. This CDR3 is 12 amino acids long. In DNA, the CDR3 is TGCAGTGCTAACCCGGAGGGGGGTGAAGCTTTCTTT. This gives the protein CSANPEGGEAFF.

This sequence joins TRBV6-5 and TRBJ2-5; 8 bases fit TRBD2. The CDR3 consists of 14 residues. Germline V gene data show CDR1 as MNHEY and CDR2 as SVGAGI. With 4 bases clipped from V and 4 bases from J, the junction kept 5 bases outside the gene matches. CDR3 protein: CASSSLAAPETQYF. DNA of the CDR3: TGTGCCAGCAGTTCACTAGCGGCACCAGAGACCCAGTACTTC.

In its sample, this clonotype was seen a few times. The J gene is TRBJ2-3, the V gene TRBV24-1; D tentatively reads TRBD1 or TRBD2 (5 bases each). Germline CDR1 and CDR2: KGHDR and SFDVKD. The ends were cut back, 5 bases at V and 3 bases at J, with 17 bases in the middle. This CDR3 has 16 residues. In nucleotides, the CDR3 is TGTGCCACCAGTGGGGCTAAGGGGACGGGGACAGATACGCAGTATTTT. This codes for CATSGAKGTGTDTQYF.

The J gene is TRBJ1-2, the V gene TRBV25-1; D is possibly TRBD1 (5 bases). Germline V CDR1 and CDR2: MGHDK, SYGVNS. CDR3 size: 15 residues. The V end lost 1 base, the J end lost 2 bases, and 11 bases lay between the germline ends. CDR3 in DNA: TGTGCCAGCAGTGAATCTGGGGGAAGGAACTATGGCTACACCTTC. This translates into CASSESGGRNYGYTF.

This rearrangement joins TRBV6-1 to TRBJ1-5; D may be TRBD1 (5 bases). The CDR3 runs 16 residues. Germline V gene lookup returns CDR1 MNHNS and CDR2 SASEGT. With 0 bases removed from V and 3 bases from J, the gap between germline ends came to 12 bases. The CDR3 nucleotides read TGTGCCAGCAGTGAAGCGATAGGGGATTACAATCAGCCCCAGCATTTT. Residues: CASSEAIGDYNQPQHF.

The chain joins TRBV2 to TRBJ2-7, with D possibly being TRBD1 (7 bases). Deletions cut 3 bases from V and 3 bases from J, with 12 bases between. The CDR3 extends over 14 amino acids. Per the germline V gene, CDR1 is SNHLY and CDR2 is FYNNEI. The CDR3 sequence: CASSETGRNYEQYV. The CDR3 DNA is TGTGCCAGCAGTGAGACAGGGAGGAACTACGAGCAGTACGTC.

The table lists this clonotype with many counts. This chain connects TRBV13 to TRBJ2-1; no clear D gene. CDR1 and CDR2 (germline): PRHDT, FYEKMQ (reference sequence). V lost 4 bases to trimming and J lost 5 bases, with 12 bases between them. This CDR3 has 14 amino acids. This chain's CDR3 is CASSSYSRHNEQFF. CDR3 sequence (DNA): TGTGCCAGCAGCTCGTACAGCAGACACAATGAGCAGTTCTTC.

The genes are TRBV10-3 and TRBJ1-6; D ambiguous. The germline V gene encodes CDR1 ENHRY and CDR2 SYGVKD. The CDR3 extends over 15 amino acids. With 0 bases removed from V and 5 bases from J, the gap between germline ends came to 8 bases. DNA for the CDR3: TGTGCCATCAGTGAGTCGAACACAGATAATTCACCCCTCCACTTT. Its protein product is CAISESNTDNSPLHF.

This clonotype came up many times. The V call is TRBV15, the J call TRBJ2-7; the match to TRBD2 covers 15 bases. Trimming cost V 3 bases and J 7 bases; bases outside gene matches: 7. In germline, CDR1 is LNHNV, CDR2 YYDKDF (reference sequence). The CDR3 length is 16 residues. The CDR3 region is CATSSWTSGRAGEQYF. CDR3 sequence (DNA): TGTGCCACCAGCAGTTGGACTAGCGGGAGGGCCGGAGAGCAGTACTTC.

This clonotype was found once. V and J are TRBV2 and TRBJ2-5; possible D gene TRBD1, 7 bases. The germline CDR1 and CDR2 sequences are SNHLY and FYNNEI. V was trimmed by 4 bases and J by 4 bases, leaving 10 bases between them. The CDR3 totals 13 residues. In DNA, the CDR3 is TGTGCCAGCAGTGGCGGGACAGCAGAGACCCAGTACTTC. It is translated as CASSGGTAETQYF.

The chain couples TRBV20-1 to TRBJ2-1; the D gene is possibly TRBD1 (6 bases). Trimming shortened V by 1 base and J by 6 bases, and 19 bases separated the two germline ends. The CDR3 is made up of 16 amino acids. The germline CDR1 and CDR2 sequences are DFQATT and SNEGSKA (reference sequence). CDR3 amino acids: CSARVGQGWSSNEQFF. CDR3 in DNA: TGCAGTGCTAGAGTTGGGCAGGGGTGGTCAAGCAATGAGCAGTTCTTC.

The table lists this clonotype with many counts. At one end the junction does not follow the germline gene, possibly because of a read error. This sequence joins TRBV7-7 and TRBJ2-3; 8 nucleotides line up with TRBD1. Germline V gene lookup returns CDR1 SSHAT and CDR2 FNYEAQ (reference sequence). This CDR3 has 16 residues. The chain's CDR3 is CASSLAAGGNTDTQYF. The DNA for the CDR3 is TGTGCTAGCAGCTTAGCTGCAGGGGGCAACACAGATACGCAGTATTTT.

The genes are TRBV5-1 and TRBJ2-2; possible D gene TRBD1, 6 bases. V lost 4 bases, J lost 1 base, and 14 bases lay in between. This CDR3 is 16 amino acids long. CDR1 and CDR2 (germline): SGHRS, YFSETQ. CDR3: CASSLGHPLNTGELFF. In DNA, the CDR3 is TGCGCCAGCAGCCTGGGACACCCATTGAACACCGGGGAGCTGTTTTTT.

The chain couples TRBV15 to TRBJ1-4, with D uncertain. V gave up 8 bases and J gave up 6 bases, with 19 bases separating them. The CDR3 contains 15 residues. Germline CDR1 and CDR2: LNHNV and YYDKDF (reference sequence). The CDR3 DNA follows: TGTGCCACCCAAAACGTGGGCGGTTTGGATGAAAAACTGTTTTTT. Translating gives CATQNVGGLDEKLFF.

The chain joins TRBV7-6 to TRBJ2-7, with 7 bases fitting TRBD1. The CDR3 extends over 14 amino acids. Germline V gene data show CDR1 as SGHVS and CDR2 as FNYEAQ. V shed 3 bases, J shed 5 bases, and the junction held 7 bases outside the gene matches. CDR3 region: CASSLVNRGDEQYF. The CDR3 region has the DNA TGTGCCAGCAGCTTGGTAAACAGGGGAGACGAGCAGTACTTC.

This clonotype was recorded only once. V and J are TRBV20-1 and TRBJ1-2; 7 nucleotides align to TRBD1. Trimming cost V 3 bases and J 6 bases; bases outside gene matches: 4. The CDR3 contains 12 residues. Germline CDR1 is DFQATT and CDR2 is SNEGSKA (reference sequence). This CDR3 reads CSASWTGNGYTF. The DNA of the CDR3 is TGCAGTGCTAGTTGGACAGGAAATGGCTACACCTTC.

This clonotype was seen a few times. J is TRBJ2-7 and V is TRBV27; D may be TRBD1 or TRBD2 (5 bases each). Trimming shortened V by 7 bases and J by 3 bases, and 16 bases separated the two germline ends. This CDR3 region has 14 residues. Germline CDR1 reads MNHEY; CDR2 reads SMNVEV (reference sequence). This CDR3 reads CASNPGHTRYEQYF. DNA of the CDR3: TGTGCCAGCAATCCGGGGCACACGCGCTACGAGCAGTACTTC.

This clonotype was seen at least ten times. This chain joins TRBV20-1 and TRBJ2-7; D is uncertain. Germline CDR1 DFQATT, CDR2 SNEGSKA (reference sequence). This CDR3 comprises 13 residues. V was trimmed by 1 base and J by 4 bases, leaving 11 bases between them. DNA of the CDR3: TGCAGTGCTAGAGTAAATTCGTTGTACGAGCAGTACTTC. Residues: CSARVNSLYEQYF.

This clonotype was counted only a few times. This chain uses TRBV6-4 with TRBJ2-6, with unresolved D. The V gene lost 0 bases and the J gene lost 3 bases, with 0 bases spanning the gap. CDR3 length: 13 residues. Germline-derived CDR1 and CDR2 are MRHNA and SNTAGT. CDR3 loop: CASSDSGANVLTF. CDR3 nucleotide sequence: TGTGCCAGCAGTGACTCTGGGGCCAACGTCCTGACTTTC.

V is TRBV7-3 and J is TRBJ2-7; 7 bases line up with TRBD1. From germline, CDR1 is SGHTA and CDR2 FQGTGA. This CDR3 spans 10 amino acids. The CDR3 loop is CASSPDRVEV. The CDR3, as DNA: TGTGCCAGCAGTCCCGACAGGGTTGAAGTC.

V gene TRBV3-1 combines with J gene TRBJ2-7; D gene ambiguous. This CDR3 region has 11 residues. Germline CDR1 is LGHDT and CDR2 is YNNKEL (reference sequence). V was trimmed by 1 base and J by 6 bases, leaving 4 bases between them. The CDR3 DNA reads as TGTGCCAGCAGCCAAGCAGGCGAGCAGTACGTC. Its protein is CASSQAGEQYV.

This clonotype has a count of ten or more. In DNA, the CDR3 is TGTGCCAGCATTGCCCAGGGGGAAAATGAGCAGTTCTTC. Translation gives CASIAQGENEQFF. The chain carries TRBV6-5 and TRBJ2-1; TRBD1 matches at 7 bases. The V and J ends lost 7 bases and 7 bases, in that order; junction bases with no gene match: 7. The CDR3 has 13 residues. From germline, CDR1 is MNHEY and CDR2 SVGAGI.

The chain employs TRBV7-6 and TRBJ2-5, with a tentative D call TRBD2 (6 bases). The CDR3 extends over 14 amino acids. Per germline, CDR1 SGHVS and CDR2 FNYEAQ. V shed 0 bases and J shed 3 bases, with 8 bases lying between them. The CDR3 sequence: CASSLAGLEETQYF. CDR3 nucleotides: TGTGCCAGCAGCTTAGCGGGACTCGAAGAGACCCAGTACTTC.